This T cell receptor (beta chain) was sequenced for a study of CXCR3-negative and CXCR3-positive naive CD8 T cells (dated 2019 in TCRdb). Context from the whole study: In total, 130 million to 150 million TRB reads were obtained, or roughly 1.5 +/- 0.3 million reads per library. The diversity and physicochemical repertoire analyses included roughly ten donors pooled from two independent experiments. For the TRBV-TRBJ cluster analysis, the naive subsets came from 5 or 6 donors, while the memory cells came from 3 donors. What the authors observed across the whole study: Compared with CXCR3-negative naive cells, CXCR3-positive naive cells had TRB CDR3s with higher hydrophobicity (lower Kidera factor 4), lower energy, and higher strength and volume indices. Both naive subsets had comparably high repertoire diversity, while memory CD8+ T cells had much lower repertoire diversity. Freshly isolated PBMCs were used for most assays because CXCR3 expression went down partially after cryopreservation. Surface CD5, linked to self-reactivity in mice, was comparable between naive subsets; TCR interaction strength was therefore also inferred from TRB CDR3 physicochemical properties. Within the same donor, TRBV-TRBJ usage looked similar between naive CXCR3-negative and CXCR3-positive cells, but memory cells had distinct patterns.

Counted from cysteine to phenylalanine, this CDR3 has 15 amino acids. The record lacks a DNA sequence. From the germline V gene, CDR1 is SNHLY and CDR2 is FYNNEI. Instrument used: NextSeq 550. The Human TCR Profiling Kit (MiLaboratory) was used to prepare UMI-labeled 5' RACE TRB cDNA libraries. The full amount of extracted RNA was used for cDNA synthesis, and the full amount of resulting cDNA was used for PCR amplification. Libraries were prepared in parallel with an identical number of PCR cycles. For the original study's pipeline: About 53,000 +/- 9,400 unique UMI-labeled TRB cDNA molecules per library were extracted with MIGEC and MiXCR, with at least two reads per UMI required. On average, each library contained about 40,000 +/- 10,000 functional in-frame TRB CDR3 nucleotide clonotypes without stop codons. After downsampling to 5000 UMI-labeled TRB molecules per sample, diversity metrics, including normalized Shannon-Wiener and Chao1, were computed in VDJtools. VDJtools was used to calculate clonotype-size-weighted physicochemical properties of the central five CDR3 residues, namely interaction energy, strength, volume and Kidera factor 4. TCRdb reprocessed the reads, so every CDR3 protein sequence counts as one entry and DNA is not shown. TCRdb's processing, not the authors', yielded these V and J calls. The table for this sample records roughly 90,000 distinct CDR3 sequences. The ten largest make up approximately 1.5% of the sample.

Each CD8+ T cell subset was flow-sorted in triplicate, with roughly 310,000 cells per subset placed directly into RLT lysis buffer. To exclude memory contaminants, naive CD8+ T cells were stringently defined as CD45RO-CCR7+CD27+CD95-. Using standard density gradient centrifugation, peripheral blood mononuclear cells were isolated from buffy coats. A FACSAria III was used to flow-sort naive CD8+ T cells into CXCR3-negative and CXCR3-positive populations. Total RNA was extracted from sorted cells with an RNeasy Mini Kit. Turning to this clonotype: The clone's antigen remains unknown.

This receptor chain uses TRBV2 and TRBJ2-2; TCRdb gives TRBD2 as the D gene, but with no DNA this cannot be confirmed. The sample comprised naive CXCR3- CD8+ T cells from blood. The sample's cell subset or site label is to be understood as: CD45RO-CCR7+CD27+CD95- naive CD8+ T cells lacking CXCR3 (TNR3-). This receptor was identified in a human donor in good health. Some clones in this sample may be carry-over from other donors' samples. CDR3 loop: CASSLGGRDTGELFF. Reference TRBV2 and TRBJ2-2 proteins supply the regions before and after the CDR3; the full variable domain is: EPEVTQTPSHQVTQMGQEVILRCVPISNHLYFYWYRQILGQKVEFLVSFYNNEISEKSEIFDDQFSVERPDGSNFTLKIRSTKLEDSAMYFCASSLGGRDTGELFFGEGSRLTVL.